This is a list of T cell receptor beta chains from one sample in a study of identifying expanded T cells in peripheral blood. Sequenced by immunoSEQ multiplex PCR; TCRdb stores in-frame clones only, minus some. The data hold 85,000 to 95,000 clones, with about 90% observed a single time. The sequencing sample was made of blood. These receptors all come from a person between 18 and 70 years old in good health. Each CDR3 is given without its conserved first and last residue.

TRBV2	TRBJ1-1	ASNSRDEAF
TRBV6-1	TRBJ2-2	ASSETSGRFTGELF
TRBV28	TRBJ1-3	ASSTGQTFGNTIY
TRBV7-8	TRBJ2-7	ASSLIEGRAYEQY
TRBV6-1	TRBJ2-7	ASTSSGSYEQY
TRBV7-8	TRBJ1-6	ASSHSPSRAPHNSPLH
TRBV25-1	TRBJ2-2	ASAPGQGRTGELF
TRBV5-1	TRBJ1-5	ASSSVGNQPQH
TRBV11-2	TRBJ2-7	ASSLWGYEQY
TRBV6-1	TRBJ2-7	ASSELGGDSSYEQY
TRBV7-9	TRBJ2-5	ASRPGLAGGKETQY
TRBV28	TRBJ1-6	ASSLGDNSPLH
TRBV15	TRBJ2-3	ATSRSRGGTDTQY
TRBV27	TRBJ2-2	ASSLATGELF
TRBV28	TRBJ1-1	ATRTVNTEAF
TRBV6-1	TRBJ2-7	ASSDEAGPLSSYEQY
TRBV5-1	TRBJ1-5	ASSSGEWTNQPQH
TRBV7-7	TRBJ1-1	ASSLTENTEAF
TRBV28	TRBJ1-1	ASSLLGTEAF
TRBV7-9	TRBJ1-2	ASSASTPLEGYT
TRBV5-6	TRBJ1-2	ASSLVGRNYGYT
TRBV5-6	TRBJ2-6	ASSGGPGANVLT
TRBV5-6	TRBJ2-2	ASSHDSANTGELF
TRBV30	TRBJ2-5	AWSGLAGETQY
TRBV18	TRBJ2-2	ASSPPLAGNTGELF
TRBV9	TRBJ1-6	ASSVDGGKLNSPLH
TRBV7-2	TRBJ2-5	ASSLAGLALQETQY
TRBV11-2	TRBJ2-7	ASSARQGYSSYEQY
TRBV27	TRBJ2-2	ASTSLETRGSGELF
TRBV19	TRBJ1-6	ATRTGDTSNSPLH
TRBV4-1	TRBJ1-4	ASSQGLSGEKLF
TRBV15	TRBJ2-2	ATRNGQGPHVGELF